The next 28 T cell receptor beta chains were all read from a single sample in a study of blood T cells in healthy people across ages. Together with a sample-barcoded 5' primer, a J-beta primer mix was included in a second PCR lasting roughly 6 to 12 cycles. TCRdb ran MiXCR on the 5' RACE reads and lists one entry per CDR3 protein. The sample has under 1,000,000 distinct CDR3 sequences; 35% to 40% are singletons. Sequenced sample: blood. Receptor source: a man between 18 and 35 years old in good health.

This sequence joins TRBV6-1 and TRBJ1-1; tentative D call: TRBD1 (5 bases). The CDR3 sequence is 17 residues long. The ends were cut back, 6 bases at V and 1 base at J, with 21 bases in the middle. Looked up from germline, CDR1 is MNHNS and CDR2 is SASEGT. The CDR3 DNA sequence: TGTGCCAGCAGCCGAACCCTTACCGGGACGGCGAACACTGAAGCTTTCTTT. It is translated as CASSRTLTGTANTEAFF.

This clonotype showed up many times. The chain joins TRBV12-3 or TRBV12-4 to TRBJ1-2; D is unclear. The V and J ends lost 5 bases and 13 bases respectively, with 20 bases between them. The CDR3 loop spans 13 amino acids. The CDR3 is CASSRVPFPSGTF. DNA for the CDR3: TGTGCCAGCAGTCGGGTCCCCTTCCCGTCAGGCACCTTC.

This clonotype was seen many times. The chain employs TRBV7-2 and TRBJ2-1, with 9 bases matching TRBD2. Trimming took 7 bases from V and 7 from J; bases not matched to a gene: 11. The CDR3 has 15 amino acids. Germline lookup yields CDR1 SGHTA and CDR2 FQGNSA. CDR3 coding DNA: TGTGCCAGCACCCCCGGCGGGGGGGCCGCAAATGAGCAGTTCTTC. Translating gives CASTPGGGAANEQFF. Combining the CDR3 with reference TRBV7-2 and TRBJ2-1 gives the whole variable domain GAGVSQSPSNKVTEKGKDVELRCDPISGHTALYWYRQSLGQGLEFLIYFQGNSAPDKSGLPSDRFSAERTGGSVSTLTIQRTQQEDSAVYLCASTPGGGAANEQFFGPGTRLTVL.

The chain uses TRBV6-1 and TRBJ1-1; no reliable D call. The V and J ends lost 4 bases and 5 bases respectively, with 14 bases between them. Germline values: CDR1 MNHNS, CDR2 SASEGT. The CDR3 spans 14 residues. CDR3 in amino acids: CASSGGLVKTEAFF. The CDR3 bases are TGTGCCAGCAGTGGAGGATTAGTCAAGACTGAAGCTTTCTTT.

This chain connects TRBV7-2 to TRBJ2-5, with D hard to call. CDR1 and CDR2 from the germline V gene are SGHTA and FQGNSA. CDR3 size: 12 residues. V dropped 5 bases and J dropped 11 bases, with 15 bases sitting between them. The CDR3 loop is CASSPMWGEQYF. The CDR3 DNA follows: TGTGCCAGCAGCCCAATGTGGGGTGAGCAGTACTTC.

The CDR3 protein is CASSYSSGLAGAPTGELFF. Written as DNA, the CDR3 is TGTGCCAGCAGTTACTCTAGCGGACTAGCGGGGGCCCCCACCGGGGAGCTGTTTTTT. V gene TRBV6-5 combines with J gene TRBJ2-2, with 13 bases lining up with TRBD2. There are 19 residues in the CDR3. CDR1 and CDR2 from the germline V gene are MNHEY and SVGAGI. V was pared by 0 bases and J by 4 bases, with 8 bases of the junction left unmatched.

This clonotype was seen more than once but under ten times. This chain joins TRBV4-2 and TRBJ2-1; 9 positions match TRBD1. V was clipped by 1 base and J by 15 bases; unmatched bases: 7. Germline V lookup: CDR1 LGHNA, CDR2 YNFKEQ. CDR3 size: 13 residues. DNA for the CDR3: TGTGCCAGCAGCCAAGTCGGGGACAGGGATCGGTTCTTC. It codes for CASSQVGDRDRFF.

The chain couples TRBV20-1 to TRBJ2-5, with no clear D. With 5 bases removed from V and 3 bases from J, the gap between germline ends came to 10 bases. The CDR3 runs to 12 residues. Germline loops: CDR1 DFQATT, CDR2 SNEGSKA (reference sequence). CDR3 nucleotides: TGCAGTGCTGAGATACTGGAAGAGACCCAGTACTTC. Amino acids: CSAEILEETQYF.

V gene TRBV2 combines with J gene TRBJ1-1, with unresolved D. Germline CDR1 and CDR2: SNHLY and FYNNEI. With 3 bases removed from V and 0 bases from J, the gap between germline ends came to 8 bases. The CDR3 sequence is 14 residues long. CDR3 coding DNA: TGTGCCAGCAGTGACAGACTAGTGAACACTGAAGCTTTCTTT. It specifies CASSDRLVNTEAFF.

This clonotype was observed many times. At one end, the junction sequence differs from germline, possibly due to a read error. The rearrangement links TRBV4-3 to TRBJ2-1; no firm D call. The CDR3 has 15 amino acids. Germline V gene lookup returns CDR1 LGHNA and CDR2 YSLEER. The CDR3 is CASSQVGSSYNEQFF. The CDR3, as DNA: TGTGCCAGCAGCCAGGTGGGAAGCTCCTACAATGAGCAGTTCTTC.

This clonotype showed up just once. J is TRBJ2-1 and V is TRBV7-2; tentatively, D is TRBD2 (6 bases). Germline V gene data show CDR1 as SGHTA and CDR2 as FQGNSA. Trimming pared 5 bases from V and 6 bases from J, leaving 14 bases between. The CDR3 loop spans 14 amino acids. The CDR3 loop reads CASSIGTRCNEQFF. The CDR3 nucleotides read TGTGCCAGCAGCATCGGGACTCGTTGCAATGAGCAGTTCTTC.

This chain connects TRBV12-3 or TRBV12-4 to TRBJ1-1; a weak D match, TRBD1 (5 bases). The V and J ends lost 8 bases and 3 bases respectively, with 13 bases between them. CDR3 length equals 13 residues. The CDR3 spells CASGAGQYTEAFF. CDR3 DNA sequence: TGTGCCAGCGGGGCGGGGCAGTACACTGAAGCTTTCTTT.

Ten or more counts support this clonotype. The chain carries TRBV29-1 and TRBJ1-2; 8 bases match TRBD1. This CDR3 has 13 amino acids. CDR1 and CDR2 from the germline V gene are SQVTM and ANQGSEA. After removal of 6 bases from V and 5 bases from J, the junction contained 8 bases not matched to a gene. Here the CDR3 reads CSVDSGTGYGYTF. CDR3 nucleotide sequence: TGCAGCGTAGATTCCGGGACAGGTTATGGCTACACCTTC.

Concerning this clonotype itself: At one end the junction does not follow the germline gene, possibly because of a read error. The genes are TRBV5-5 and TRBJ1-5; 7 bases agree with TRBD1. CDR1 and CDR2 (germline): SGHKS, YYEKEE (reference sequence). The CDR3 runs to 18 residues. The CDR3 nucleotides are TGTGCCAGCAGTTTGGAAGGGACAGCCGTAAATTTCAATCAGCCCCAGCATTTT. Amino acids: CASSLEGTAVNFNQPQHF.

In its sample, this clonotype was seen a few times. The chain uses TRBV20-1 and TRBJ2-7; TRBD2 agrees at 12 bases. V lost 6 bases to trimming and J lost 3 bases; unmatched junction nucleotides: 18. The V gene's germline CDR1 is DFQATT and CDR2 SNEGSKA (reference sequence). The CDR3 has 18 residues. The CDR3 is CSALTSGGIIQTHYEQYF. Here the CDR3 DNA reads TGCAGTGCCCTGACTAGCGGGGGAATAATCCAGACTCACTACGAGCAGTACTTC.

The chain couples TRBV12-3 or TRBV12-4 to TRBJ1-6, with a tentative D call TRBD1 (5 bases). The CDR3 is made up of 14 amino acids. V lost 2 bases and J 8 bases, leaving 10 bases between the germline ends. CDR3 DNA sequence: TGTGCCAGCAGTTTATCAGGGATTCATTCACCCCTCCACTTT. Residues: CASSLSGIHSPLHF.

This rearrangement joins TRBV29-1 to TRBJ2-1; 12 bases agree with TRBD2. Trimming at V came to 7 bases and at J to 10 bases, leaving 8 bases not matched to a gene. This CDR3 is 13 amino acids long. Germline V lookup: CDR1 SQVTM, CDR2 ANQGSEA. This chain's CDR3 is CSGGLAGKGEQFF. In nucleotides, the CDR3 is TGCAGCGGGGGACTAGCGGGCAAAGGGGAGCAGTTCTTC.

To note about this clonotype: This could be a read error, since a much larger clone is one nucleotide away. The chain uses TRBV25-1 and TRBJ1-2; D remains ambiguous. Germline values: CDR1 MGHDK, CDR2 SYGVNS. The length of the CDR3 is 12 residues. In DNA, the CDR3 is TGTGTCAGCAGTGAACACAGATATGGCTACACCTTC. Its protein product is CVSSEHRYGYTF.

The chain couples TRBV6-5 to TRBJ1-1; D is uncertain. V was trimmed by 2 bases and J by 1 base, leaving 20 bases between them. This CDR3 has 18 residues. Germline loops: CDR1 MNHEY, CDR2 SVGAGI. Here the CDR3 DNA reads TGTGCCAGCAGTTACCGCCCGGGCAGGTTATTAACGAACACTGAAGCTTTCTTT. This encodes CASSYRPGRLLTNTEAFF.

The chain combines TRBV7-2 with TRBJ2-2; 8 bases line up with TRBD2. This CDR3 is built from 16 residues. In germline, CDR1 is SGHTA, CDR2 FQGNSA. Germline trimming cut 0 bases from V and 1 base from J; bases unmatched to any gene: 1. The CDR3: CASSLAGLGNTGELFF. CDR3 DNA: TGTGCCAGCAGCTTAGCGGGACTAGGGAACACCGGGGAGCTGTTTTTT.

CDR3 coding DNA: TGTGCCAGCAGCTTAGACATATGGGAGACCCAGTACTTC. Residues: CASSLDIWETQYF. V gene TRBV5-5 combines with J gene TRBJ2-5; D gene unclear. The CDR3 spans 13 residues. V lost 2 bases and J lost 5, with 10 bases in between. The germline CDR1 and CDR2 sequences are SGHKS and YYEKEE (reference sequence).

The rearrangement joins TRBV12-3 or TRBV12-4 to TRBJ1-2, with 7 bases matching TRBD1. V trimming: 6 bases; J trimming: 10 bases; junction bases outside the gene matches: 14. CDR3 length equals 14 residues. The CDR3 DNA follows: TGTGCCAGCAGCGCCGCGGGACAGCCCAACCACTACACCTTC. This sequence encodes CASSAAGQPNHYTF.

This clonotype was counted ten times or more. The chain links TRBV5-1 to TRBJ2-1; D remains ambiguous. CDR3 size: 11 residues. Germline V gene data show CDR1 as SGHRS and CDR2 as YFSETQ. With 1 base removed from V and 8 bases from J, the gap between germline ends came to 4 bases. CDR3 DNA: TGCGCCAGCAGCTTGATGGATGAGCAGTTCTTC. Protein: CASSLMDEQFF.

The genes are TRBV20-1 and TRBJ2-1, with 10 nucleotides matching TRBD2. V lost 1 base to trimming and J lost 8 bases; unmatched junction nucleotides: 8. Per the germline V gene, CDR1 is DFQATT and CDR2 is SNEGSKA (reference sequence). This CDR3 is 15 amino acids long. The CDR3 coding sequence is TGCAGTGCTAGAGCGGGGAGCGGGGGGGCCTATGAGCAGTTCTTC. The encoded protein is CSARAGSGGAYEQFF.

This clonotype was picked up a small number of times. This chain uses TRBV29-1 with TRBJ2-2; D perhaps matches TRBD2 (5 bases). There are 13 residues in the CDR3. Trimming cost V 5 bases and J 7 bases, with 14 bases left between them. Germline V lookup: CDR1 SQVTM, CDR2 ANQGSEA. CDR3 coding DNA: TGCAGCGTTTGTAGGGAGCGAGGCGGGGAGCTGTTTTTT. Translating it yields CSVCRERGGELFF.

The chain employs TRBV4-2 and TRBJ2-1; no reliable D call. V was pared by 0 bases and J by 7 bases, with 13 bases between. The CDR3 has 15 residues. CDR1 is LGHNA and CDR2 is YNFKEQ in the germline V gene. The CDR3 DNA follows: TGTGCCAGCAGCCAAGATCCAAACCCCCGGAATGAGCAGTTCTTC. Translated, it gives CASSQDPNPRNEQFF.

This chain joins TRBV6-5 and TRBJ1-2; D is unresolved. Germline CDR1 reads MNHEY; CDR2 reads SVGAGI. This CDR3 comprises 14 residues. V lost 3 bases and J lost 4, with 12 bases in between. The CDR3 is CASSYNSKGYGYTF. The CDR3 DNA reads TGTGCCAGCAGTTATAACAGCAAAGGCTATGGCTACACCTTC.

This clonotype was counted ten times or more. The rearrangement uses TRBV7-2 and TRBJ1-5; D not certain. With 0 bases removed from V and 4 bases from J, the gap between germline ends came to 7 bases. Per germline, CDR1 SGHTA and CDR2 FQGNSA. This CDR3 comprises 14 residues. Here the CDR3 DNA reads TGTGCCAGCAGCTTAGCGATGGCAAATCAGCCCCAGCATTTT. As protein: CASSLAMANQPQHF. The entire variable domain, with the rest obtained from reference TRBV7-2 and TRBJ1-5, is as follows: GAGVSQSPSNKVTEKGKDVELRCDPISGHTALYWYRQSLGQGLEFLIYFQGNSAPDKSGLPSDRFSAERTGGSVSTLTIQRTQQEDSAVYLCASSLAMANQPQHFGDGTRLSIL.